The source of this TCR beta chain is a study of T cell responses to AZD1222 COVID-19 vaccine. Overall study results and limits: Of the AZD1222 recipients, only 5 to 7 were seropositive at baseline. There were mostly white British donors and more females than males, and clonal diversity was possibly underestimated.

The ends were cut back, 1 base at V and 2 bases at J, with 15 bases in the middle. The germline gives CDR1 SGHTA, CDR2 FQGTGA. The CDR3 is made up of 18 amino acids. Details on this clone: The antigen remains unidentified.

Produced via immunoSEQ multiplex PCR; TCRdb's table is partial and in-frame only. The repertoire holds 80,000 to 100,000 clones, with around 90% as singletons. This TCR derives from an adult in good health. The sample consisted of peripheral blood, taken on day 0 of AZD1222 vaccination. This sequence joins TRBV7-3 and TRBJ2-6; D is unresolved. CDR3: CASSLKVAPHAGANVLTF. The CDR3 region has the DNA TGTGCCAGCAGCTTAAAAGTCGCTCCCCACGCTGGGGCCAACGTCCTGACTTTC.